This TCR beta chain was identified in a study of human T cells and chemical hapten exposure. Overall study: Across its approximately 25 weeks, the study gave patients weekly diphenylcyclopropenone doses to the scalp. How much TCR each sample yielded varied, mostly because pooled library volumes differed slightly.

The CDR3 is 14 residues long. The time point here: patch test 3, about 24 weeks after DPC sensitization. The treatment: therapeutic diphenylcyclopropenone sensitization with weekly scalp DPC. MiXCR was run by TCRdb on the RACE reads, yielding one entry per CDR3 protein. Of more than 95,000 distinct CDR3 sequences listed, 30% to 35% are singletons. This specimen consisted of whole blood, obtained in connection with sensitization to the hapten diphenylcyclopropenone (DPC). The rearrangement links TRBV21-1 to TRBJ2-3. TRBV21-1 is a pseudogene locus. This TCR came from a man aged 35-49 years with alopecia areata. Some clones in this sample may be carry-over from other donors' samples. CDR3 coding DNA: TGTGCCAGCAGCAAATCCCCTAGCACAGATACGCAGTATTTT. Its translation is CASSKSPSTDTQYF.